This T cell receptor (beta chain) emerged from a study of response to subunit inactivated influenza vaccine. TCRdb recomputed calls from the RT-PCR reads with MiXCR, one row per CDR3 protein. The table records roughly 500,000 distinct CDR3 sequences, around 25% of them present only once. For this clonotype: Its cognate antigen is unknown.

Points from the study as a whole: Few new T cells, the authors suggested, are recruited by each seasonal influenza vaccination.

Sequencing was performed on CD4+ T cells sorted from PBMCs, taken 4 to 6 days after vaccination. This TCR derives from a man in his fifties who received an inactivated influenza vaccine.

The CDR3 DNA sequence: TGTGCCAGCAGTTATTCAGGTGATACCGGGGAGCTGTTTTTT. Its protein product is CASSYSGDTGELFF. The gene calls are TRBV6-2 or TRBV6-3 and TRBJ2-2; D is unresolved. Trimming pared 3 bases from V and 5 bases from J, leaving 10 bases between. The CDR3 length is 14 residues. Germline lookup yields CDR1 MNHEY and CDR2 SVGEGT.